The rows below give T cell receptor beta chains drawn from one sample of a study of T-cell reconstitution after alpha-beta-depleted transplantation in children. TCRdb fed the PCR reads into MiXCR, producing one record per CDR3 protein. The table records hundreds of thousands of distinct CDR3 sequences, roughly a tenth of them present only once. The material sequenced was PBMCs, taken before TCRalphabeta/CD19-depleted stem cell transplant. All receptors derive from a child under 10 years old with inherited bone marrow failure, due to receive a stem cell transplant. CDR3s include the opening cysteine and the closing phenylalanine or tryptophan. The D gene is left open where the match is weak. Size is stated for part of the rows, as once, few or many counts, or as a class when the clone is expanded.

>many|TRBJ2-7|-|TRBV12-3/TRBV12-4
CASSSRGLYEQYF
TGTGCCAGCTCCTCTCGGGGGCTCTACGAGCAGTACTTC
>-|TRBJ2-7|-|TRBV4-1
CASSQGWTANYEQYF
TGCGCCAGCAGCCAAGGGTGGACCGCCAACTACGAGCAGTACTTC
>many|TRBJ2-1|-|TRBV20-1
CSAMWVSGNEQFF
TGCAGTGCTATGTGGGTTTCCGGCAATGAGCAGTTCTTC
>many|TRBJ1-3|-|TRBV20-1
CSARRTAGNTIYF
TGCAGTGCTAGACGGACGGCTGGAAACACCATATATTTT
>-|TRBJ2-1|-|TRBV11-2
CASTLGVGSYNEQFF
TGTGCCAGCACCCTAGGTGTGGGCTCCTACAATGAGCAGTTCTTC
>few|TRBJ2-1|TRBD2|TRBV14
CASSGLVYNEQFF
TGTGCCAGCAGCGGACTAGTCTACAATGAGCAGTTCTTC
>many|TRBJ2-3|TRBD1|TRBV9
CASSALTGTGSVDTQYF
TGTGCCAGCAGCGCTTTAACCGGGACAGGCTCCGTAGATACGCAGTATTTT
>few|TRBJ1-2|-|TRBV5-1
CASSAILPGQLFSGYGYTF
TGCGCCAGCAGCGCTATACTCCCGGGCCAACTCTTTTCAGGCTATGGCTACACCTTC
>few|TRBJ2-2|TRBD2|TRBV7-8
CASSGGLALNTGELFF
TGTGCCAGCAGCGGCGGACTAGCGCTGAACACCGGGGAGCTGTTTTTT
>-|TRBJ1-2|TRBD1|TRBV12-3/TRBV12-4
CASSWGQGQSNYGYTF
TGTGCCAGCAGTTGGGGACAGGGTCAGTCTAACTATGGCTACACCTTC
>many|TRBJ2-5|TRBD1|TRBV12-3/TRBV12-4
CASRPTGYETQYF
TGTGCCAGCAGGCCGACAGGGTACGAGACCCAGTACTTC
>-|TRBJ1-1|-|TRBV25-1
CASSSDVGRDDAEAFF
TGTGCCAGCAGTTCGGATGTGGGGAGAGATGACGCTGAAGCTTTCTTT
>few|TRBJ2-1|-|TRBV18
CASSGPQGSSYNEQFF
TGTGCCAGCTCGGGTCCCCAAGGTAGCTCCTACAATGAGCAGTTCTTC
>few|TRBJ2-7|TRBD2|TRBV5-1
CASSHLSATLAGGPRNEQYF
TGCGCCAGCAGCCATTTGAGTGCAACTCTAGCGGGAGGGCCCCGGAACGAGCAGTACTTC
>-|TRBJ2-1|-|TRBV3-1
CASRRGAVHNEQFF
TGTGCCAGCAGACGGGGGGCAGTTCACAATGAGCAGTTCTTC
>-|TRBJ2-1|-|TRBV20-1
CSARASSSATYNEQFF
TGCAGTGCTAGGGCCTCATCTAGCGCCACCTACAATGAGCAGTTCTTC
>many|TRBJ2-7|-|TRBV6-1
CASGGDTPYEQYF
TGTGCCAGCGGGGGGGACACTCCCTACGAGCAGTACTTC
>few|TRBJ1-4|-|TRBV12-3/TRBV12-4
CASSLGETGTNEKLFF
TGTGCCAGCAGTTTAGGGGAGACAGGAACTAATGAAAAACTGTTTTTT
>many|TRBJ2-7|TRBD1|TRBV27
CASSLEGALVEQYF
TGTGCCAGCAGTTTAGAGGGGGCTCTGGTCGAGCAGTACTTC
>many|TRBJ1-1|-|TRBV29-1
CSVGFNSLTEAFF
TGCAGCGTTGGTTTTAACAGCCTAACTGAAGCTTTCTTT
>few|TRBJ2-2|TRBD2|TRBV12-3/TRBV12-4
CASSFLAGGHTGELFF
TGTGCCAGCAGTTTCCTAGCGGGAGGACACACCGGGGAGCTGTTTTTT
>few|TRBJ2-7|TRBD2|TRBV7-2
CASSWMGLAGYEQYF
TGTGCCAGCAGCTGGATGGGACTAGCGGGCTACGAGCAGTACTTC
>-|TRBJ2-1|TRBD1|TRBV30
CAWSTGQGGNEQFF
TGTGCCTGGAGCACGGGACAGGGGGGGAATGAGCAGTTCTTC
>many|TRBJ2-2|-|TRBV27
CASSAQGGWNTGELFF
TGTGCCAGCAGTGCACAGGGTGGTTGGAACACCGGGGAGCTGTTTTTT